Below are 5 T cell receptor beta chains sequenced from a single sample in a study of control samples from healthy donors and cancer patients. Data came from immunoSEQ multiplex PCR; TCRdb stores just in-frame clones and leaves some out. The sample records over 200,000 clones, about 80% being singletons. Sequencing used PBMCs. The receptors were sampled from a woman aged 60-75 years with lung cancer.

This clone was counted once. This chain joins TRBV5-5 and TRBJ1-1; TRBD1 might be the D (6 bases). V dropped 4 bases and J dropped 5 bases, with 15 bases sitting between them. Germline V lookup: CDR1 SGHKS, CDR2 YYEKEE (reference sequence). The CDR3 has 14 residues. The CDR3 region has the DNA TGTGCCAGCAGCACGCAGGGGTCGGGGACTGAAGCTTTCTTT. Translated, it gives CASSTQGSGTEAFF.

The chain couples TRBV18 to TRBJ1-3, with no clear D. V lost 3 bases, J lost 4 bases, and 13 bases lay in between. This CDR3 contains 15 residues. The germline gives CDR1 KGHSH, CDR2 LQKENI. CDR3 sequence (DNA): TGTGCCAGCTCACCGTTAGCGACACACGGAAACACCATATATTTT. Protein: CASSPLATHGNTIYF. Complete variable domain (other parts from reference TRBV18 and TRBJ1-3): NAGVMQNPRHLVRRRGQEARLRCSPMKGHSHVYWYRQLPEEGLKFMVYLQKENIIDESGMPKERFSAEFPKEGPSILRIQQVVRGDSAAYFCASSPLATHGNTIYFGEGSWLTVV.

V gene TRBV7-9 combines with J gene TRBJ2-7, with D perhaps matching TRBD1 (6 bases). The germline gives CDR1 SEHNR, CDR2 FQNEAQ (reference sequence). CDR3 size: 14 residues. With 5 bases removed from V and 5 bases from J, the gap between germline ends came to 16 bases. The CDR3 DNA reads TGTGCCAGCAGCCATCTGATCAGGGGCGACGAGCAGTACTTC. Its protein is CASSHLIRGDEQYF.

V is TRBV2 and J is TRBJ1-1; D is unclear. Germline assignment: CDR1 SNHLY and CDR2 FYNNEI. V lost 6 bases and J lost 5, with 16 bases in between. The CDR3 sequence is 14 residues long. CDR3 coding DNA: TGTGCCAGCAGCTTGGATTTCGGAGGGACTGAAGCTTTCTTT. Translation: CASSLDFGGTEAFF.

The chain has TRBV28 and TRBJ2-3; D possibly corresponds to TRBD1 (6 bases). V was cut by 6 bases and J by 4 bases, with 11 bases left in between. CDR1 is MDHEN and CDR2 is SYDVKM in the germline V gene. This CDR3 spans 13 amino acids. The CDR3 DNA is TGTGCCAGCAGGGACAGTCGTGCAGATACGCAGTATTTT. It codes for CASRDSRADTQYF.